A single sample gave rise to the 10 T cell receptor beta chains below, sequenced in a study of CD8 T cells in Susac syndrome. cDNA came from about 0.46 to 1 ug RNA primed by random hexamers. TCRdb itself ran the immunoSEQ multiplex PCR reads through MiXCR, one entry per CDR3 protein. The sample lists some 200,000 distinct CDR3 sequences, 75% to 95% occurring once. The sample consisted of CD4+ T cells from PBMCs. These receptors originate from a human donor with Susac syndrome.

V is TRBV29-1 and J is TRBJ2-5, with TRBD2 matching 12 bases. Germline assignment: CDR1 SQVTM and CDR2 ANQGSEA. There are 17 residues in the CDR3. V dropped 6 bases and J dropped 5; count of bases not matched to a gene: 16. CDR3 coding DNA: TGCAGCGTACCACGGACTAGCGGGACACTCGGGACGGAGACCCAGTACTTC. This codes for CSVPRTSGTLGTETQYF.

This chain joins TRBV5-1 and TRBJ2-1; tentative D call: TRBD2 (6 bases). The CDR3 length is 19 residues. CDR1 SGHRS and CDR2 YFSETQ come from the germline V gene. Trimming took 7 bases from V and 5 from J, leaving 31 bases between them. CDR3 DNA sequence: TGCGCCAGCGCCCGGGGGTCTGGACTTGAGGGAGCTGGGGACAATGAGCAGTTCTTC. This translates into CASARGSGLEGAGDNEQFF.

V usage is TRBV10-3 and J usage is TRBJ2-3, with 9 bases lining up with TRBD2. V was pared by 4 bases and J by 1 base, with 3 bases of the junction left unmatched. CDR3 length: 15 residues. In germline, CDR1 is ENHRY, CDR2 SYGVKD. This CDR3 is CAISVASGGTDTQYF. The DNA for the CDR3 is TGTGCCATCAGTGTGGCTAGCGGGGGCACAGATACGCAGTATTTT.

This sequence joins TRBV7-6 and TRBJ2-7; a weak D match, TRBD2 (5 bases). V shed 1 base and J shed 3 bases, with 13 bases lying between them. CDR3 size: 15 residues. Per germline, CDR1 SGHVS and CDR2 FNYEAQ. Here the CDR3 DNA reads TGTGCCAGCAGCTTAGGAGGGAACGCGGTCTACGAGCAGTACTTC. Its translation: CASSLGGNAVYEQYF.

The chain joins TRBV2 to TRBJ1-6, with D hard to call. The ends were cut back, 3 bases at V and 15 bases at J, with 9 bases in the middle. The CDR3 sequence is 11 residues long. Looked up from germline, CDR1 is SNHLY and CDR2 is FYNNEI. The CDR3 spells CASSDFSILHF. DNA for the CDR3: TGTGCCAGCAGTGACTTTAGCATCCTCCACTTT.

The V gene is TRBV5-1, the J gene TRBJ1-6; D not certain. The CDR3 spans 16 residues. Trimming removed 1 base at V and 8 bases at J, with 16 bases between. Germline loops: CDR1 SGHRS, CDR2 YFSETQ. The CDR3 loop is CASSLFYSGGDSPLHF. CDR3 in DNA: TGCGCCAGCAGCTTGTTCTATTCGGGTGGTGATTCACCCCTCCACTTT.

The chain links TRBV19 to TRBJ1-1; D unclear. Trimming shortened V by 8 bases and J by 5 bases, and 15 bases separated the two germline ends. The CDR3 is 13 residues long. The V gene's germline CDR1 is LNHDA and CDR2 SQIVND (reference sequence). This chain's CDR3 is CASATSRVTEAFF. The CDR3 DNA reads as TGTGCCAGTGCCACTTCAAGGGTGACTGAAGCTTTCTTT.

V is TRBV5-1 and J is TRBJ2-3, with 7 bases identical to TRBD2. J lost 0 bases, V lost 4 bases, and 11 bases had no gene match. Germline V CDR1 and CDR2: SGHRS, YFSETQ. The CDR3 is 17 residues long. The CDR3 coding sequence is TGCGCCAGCAGCCCACGGGTCGGCGGGGGTAGCACAGATACGCAGTATTTT. Its protein product is CASSPRVGGGSTDTQYF.

The V gene is TRBV5-1, the J gene TRBJ2-7; no reliable D call. Germline V gene data show CDR1 as SGHRS and CDR2 as YFSETQ. This CDR3 is 16 amino acids long. V lost 0 bases and J lost 3, with 16 bases in between. CDR3 in amino acids: CASSLEVLLKGYEQYF. In DNA form, the CDR3 reads TGCGCCAGCAGCTTGGAAGTGCTCCTCAAAGGCTACGAGCAGTACTTC.

This chain joins TRBV5-1 and TRBJ2-7; D is tentatively TRBD1 or TRBD2 (6 bases each). Trimming pared 1 base from V and 3 bases from J, leaving 17 bases between. Germline CDR1 and CDR2: SGHRS and YFSETQ. There are 16 residues in the CDR3. Here the CDR3 reads CASSLIGRGLDYEQYF. The CDR3 nucleotides are TGCGCCAGCAGCTTGATAGGTCGGGGGCTGGACTACGAGCAGTACTTC.